The 23 T cell receptor beta chains below all came from one sample that was sequenced in a study of blood T cells in healthy people across ages. The authors ran a second PCR of 7 to 11 cycles using a sample-barcoded 5' primer and a J-beta primer mix. Each CDR3 protein is one row after TCRdb ran MiXCR on the 5' RACE reads. This sample has about 630,000 distinct CDR3 sequences, with 20% to 25% found just once. Sequencing used blood. The receptors stem from a man between 65 and 85 years old in good health.

V gene TRBV6-5 combines with J gene TRBJ2-3; 10 nucleotides agree with TRBD1. Germline V CDR1 and CDR2: MNHEY, SVGAGI. The CDR3 runs 19 residues. V shed 0 bases, J shed 3 bases, and the junction held 12 bases outside the gene matches. This CDR3 is CASSYSAVFGTGATDTQYF. Here the CDR3 DNA reads TGTGCCAGCAGTTACTCCGCTGTTTTTGGGACAGGGGCGACAGATACGCAGTATTTT.

The V and J genes are TRBV11-2 and TRBJ1-1; D unclear. CDR1 is SGHAT and CDR2 is FQNNGV in the germline V gene. The CDR3 consists of 15 residues. Trimming took 3 bases from V and 0 from J, leaving 11 bases between them. The CDR3 DNA reads TGTGCCAGCAGCTTTTCGGCGGGCATGAACACTGAAGCTTTCTTT. This encodes CASSFSAGMNTEAFF.

The gene calls are TRBV5-1 and TRBJ2-3; 14 positions match TRBD2. The ends lost 4 bases at V and 5 bases at J; junction bases unmatched: 9. The CDR3 extends over 17 amino acids. Germline V gene data show CDR1 as SGHRS and CDR2 as YFSETQ. CDR3 sequence (DNA): TGCGCCAGCAGCCCGGGGACTAGCGGGAGAATTAGAGATACGCAGTATTTT. It specifies CASSPGTSGRIRDTQYF.

This clonotype was counted only a few times. The chain uses TRBV5-5 and TRBJ2-5; TRBD2 might be the D (5 bases). Germline V gene lookup returns CDR1 SGHKS and CDR2 YYEKEE (reference sequence). This CDR3 has 18 amino acids. V gave up 0 bases and J gave up 5 bases, with 23 bases separating them. For the CDR3, the DNA is TGTGCCAGCAGCTTGGGATTAGTTGGCGGTGCGGGTTGGGAGACCCAGTACTTC. It translates to CASSLGLVGGAGWETQYF.

This clonotype has at least ten counts. This chain links TRBV5-1 with TRBJ2-4; the D call may be TRBD1 or TRBD2 (5 bases each). CDR3 size: 14 residues. The V end was cut by 4 bases, the J end by 1 base, with 9 bases between. Germline V CDR1 and CDR2: SGHRS, YFSETQ. CDR3 residues: CASSEGRAKNIQYF. The CDR3 nucleotides read TGCGCCAGCAGCGAGGGGCGGGCCAAAAACATTCAGTACTTC.

V is TRBV15 and J is TRBJ1-3; D gene ambiguous. Trimming stripped 0 bases from V and 1 base from J, with 13 bases between. The CDR3 spans 17 residues. Germline V gives CDR1 LNHNV, CDR2 YYDKDF (reference sequence). The CDR3 is CATSRDKGFISGNTIYF. The CDR3 DNA reads TGTGCCACCAGCAGAGATAAAGGTTTTATTTCTGGAAACACCATATATTTT.

The V and J genes are TRBV20-1 and TRBJ2-5; 9 bases line up with TRBD1. With V trimmed by 3 bases and J by 2 bases, 7 bases remained unmatched. This CDR3 is built from 15 residues. Germline-derived CDR1 and CDR2 are DFQATT and SNEGSKA (reference sequence). Written as DNA, the CDR3 is TGCAGTGCTAGGCCTCGGGACAGGGTTCAAGAGACCCAGTACTTC. It encodes CSARPRDRVQETQYF.

J is TRBJ2-7 and V is TRBV7-2, with D uncertain. V shed 0 bases and J shed 3 bases, with 9 bases lying between them. The CDR3 is 14 residues long. The V gene's germline CDR1 is SGHTA and CDR2 FQGNSA. The chain's CDR3 is CASSLASMGYEQYF. As DNA, the CDR3 is TGTGCCAGCAGCTTAGCGTCGATGGGCTACGAGCAGTACTTC.

This clonotype was seen at least ten times. The V gene is TRBV18, the J gene TRBJ2-5; D unresolved. Gene TRBJ2-1 matches the end of the DNA better, so the J call may be wrong. The CDR3 runs to 11 residues. Germline CDR1 KGHSH, CDR2 LQKENI. CDR3 nucleotides: TGTGCCAGCTCACCTTCGGATGAGCAGTTCTTC. Translating it yields CASSPSDEQFF.

This clonotype has a handful of counts. J is TRBJ2-5 and V is TRBV28; 10 bases align to TRBD2. The assigned J gene may be wrong: the sequence end matches TRBJ2-7 better. Germline V gene data show CDR1 as MDHEN and CDR2 as SYDVKM. The CDR3 sequence is 14 residues long. CDR3 amino acids: CASSNSGRAYEQYF. As DNA, the CDR3 is TGTGCCAGCAGTAACAGCGGGAGGGCCTACGAGCAGTACTTC.

This chain links TRBV29-1 with TRBJ2-1; D is perhaps TRBD2 (5 bases). The germline V and J ends were trimmed by 5 bases and 0 bases, with 11 bases remaining between them. In germline, CDR1 is SQVTM, CDR2 ANQGSEA. The CDR3 is 14 amino acids. The CDR3 DNA reads as TGCAGCGTTACGGGATCTAGCTCCTACAATGAGCAGTTCTTC. Amino acid sequence: CSVTGSSSYNEQFF.

This clonotype was found a few times. The chain is built from TRBV20-1 and TRBJ2-3; 11 bases are a match to TRBD2. The CDR3 extends over 12 amino acids. The germline V gene has CDR1 DFQATT and CDR2 SNEGSKA (reference sequence). V was pared by 6 bases and J by 6 bases, with 2 bases of the junction left unmatched. In DNA form, the CDR3 reads TGCAGTGCCAGGACTAGCGGGGATACGCAGTATTTT. This translates into CSARTSGDTQYF.

This clonotype occurred a few times. The chain links TRBV20-1 to TRBJ2-5; D could derive from TRBD1 or TRBD2 (5 bases each). TRBJ2-1 matches the DNA end more closely, so the J call is doubtful. The CDR3 runs to 12 residues. Germline V gene sequence: CDR1 DFQATT, CDR2 SNEGSKA (reference sequence). The CDR3 sequence: CSASRESNEQFF. CDR3 DNA sequence: TGCAGTGCTAGCAGGGAGAGTAATGAGCAGTTCTTC.

This chain connects TRBV24-1 to TRBJ2-5, with TRBD1 as a possible D gene (5 bases). V gave up 9 bases and J gave up 2 bases, with 15 bases separating them. This CDR3 is built from 14 residues. The V gene's germline CDR1 is KGHDR and CDR2 SFDVKD. CDR3 residues: CATQDKQVQETQYF. Written as DNA, the CDR3 is TGTGCCACCCAGGATAAACAGGTTCAAGAGACCCAGTACTTC.

The rearrangement uses TRBV9 and TRBJ2-5; 8 positions agree with TRBD2. The J call is in doubt because the DNA end fits TRBJ2-7 better. From germline, CDR1 is SGDLS and CDR2 YYNGEE. The CDR3 has 15 residues. DNA for the CDR3: TGTGCCAGCAGCGTAGGAAGCGGGAGTGGGTACGAGCAGTACTTC. This gives the protein CASSVGSGSGYEQYF.

About this clonotype: A clone one base away is much larger, so this may be a read error. This sequence joins TRBV11-2 and TRBJ2-1; D call uncertain. Germline values: CDR1 SGHAT, CDR2 FQNNGV. The CDR3 contains 14 residues. CDR3 DNA sequence: TGTGCCAGCAGCTTGCGGCAGCGAGACAATGAGCAGCTCTTC. Translated, it gives CASSLRQRDNEQLF.

In its sample, this clonotype was seen a few times. The chain recombines TRBV3-1 with TRBJ2-5; TRBD2 might be the D (5 bases). V dropped 4 bases and J dropped 5 bases, with 17 bases sitting between them. Germline loops: CDR1 LGHDT, CDR2 YNNKEL (reference sequence). This CDR3 is built from 15 residues. The CDR3 coding sequence is TGTGCCAGCAGCCCATCAGCGGCTAGCCGGGAGACCCAGTACTTC. It yields the protein CASSPSAASRETQYF.

V and J are TRBV29-1 and TRBJ2-1; 8 bases agree with TRBD2. The J call may be mistaken, given a closer DNA end match to TRBJ2-5. CDR1 SQVTM and CDR2 ANQGSEA come from the germline V gene. CDR3 length equals 16 residues. DNA for the CDR3: TGCAGCGTGGTCAGGGAGCGGGAGTTGGGTTGGGAGACCCAGTACTTC. It is translated as CSVVRERELGWETQYF.

This clonotype appeared a few times. The chain recombines TRBV6-2 or TRBV6-3 with TRBJ2-7, with D uncertain. Germline lookup yields CDR1 MNHEY and CDR2 SVGEGT. The CDR3 covers 14 residues. V was trimmed by 5 bases and J by 0 bases, leaving 11 bases between them. The CDR3 reads CASSRPPGSYEQYF. Written as DNA, the CDR3 is TGTGCCAGCAGTCGACCACCAGGCTCCTACGAGCAGTACTTC.

This clonotype was counted only a few times. The V gene is TRBV28, the J gene TRBJ2-1; TRBD2 agrees at 7 bases. The CDR3 sequence is 13 residues long. V was pared by 8 bases and J by 6 bases, with 7 bases of the junction left unmatched. In germline, CDR1 is MDHEN, CDR2 SYDVKM. The CDR3 loop reads CASGGGRGNEQFF. CDR3 bases: TGTGCCAGCGGTGGAGGGAGGGGCAATGAGCAGTTCTTC.

The V and J genes are TRBV6-5 and TRBJ2-3; 10 bases align to TRBD2. V lost 2 bases to trimming and J lost 4 bases; unmatched junction nucleotides: 6. Germline values: CDR1 MNHEY, CDR2 SVGAGI. The CDR3 length is 16 residues. The CDR3 here is CASSYKLAGVPDTQYF. The DNA of the CDR3 is TGTGCCAGCAGTTACAAGCTAGCGGGAGTCCCAGATACGCAGTATTTT.

The rearrangement uses TRBV5-6 and TRBJ2-1; TRBD2 agrees at 10 bases. With 0 bases clipped from V and 6 bases from J, the junction kept 6 bases outside the gene matches. Per germline, CDR1 SGHDT and CDR2 YYEEEE. The CDR3 is 16 amino acids. The CDR3 region has the DNA TGTGCCAGCAGCTTGGCCGCAGCGGGAGGGCCCAATGAGCAGTTCTTC. Translation: CASSLAAAGGPNEQFF.

As for this clonotype: A junction end diverges from the germline sequence, so it may reflect a read error. The CDR3 loop is CASSALGPADYNEQFF. The CDR3 DNA reads as TGTGCCAGCAGCGCACTTGGACCAGCGGACTACAACGAGCAGTTCTTC. The rearrangement links TRBV7-3 to TRBJ2-5; possibly TRBD2 for D (6 bases). With the DNA end fitting TRBJ2-1 better, the J assignment may be wrong. Per germline, CDR1 SGHTA and CDR2 FQGTGA. CDR3 size: 16 residues.